The 22 T cell receptor beta chains given below trace back to one sample, sequenced in a study of blood T cell repertoires in COVID-19. Assay used: immunoSEQ multiplex PCR; TCRdb lists only in-frame clones, some missing. The data show 160,000 or so clones, about 85% seen once. Sequenced material: PBMCs or T cells enriched from blood (not recorded which). These receptors were taken from a woman aged 45-65 years who had recovered from COVID-19.

This clone was picked up many times. This chain uses TRBV3-1 (or the pseudogene TRBV3-2) with TRBJ2-1, with 8 bases that match TRBD2. Germline V lookup: CDR1 LGHDT, CDR2 YNNKEL (reference sequence). Losses at the gene ends were 0 bases for V and 10 bases for J; bases not matched to a gene: 14. The CDR3 is 17 amino acids. The CDR3 nucleotides are TGTGCCAGCAGCCAAGATGGGCTAGCGGGTGTTACAAAAGAGCAGTTCTTC. It specifies CASSQDGLAGVTKEQFF.

The CDR3 reads CASSQEASVAGELFF. Here the CDR3 DNA reads TGTGCCAGCAGCCAAGAGGCTAGCGTAGCCGGGGAGCTGTTTTTT. The chain combines TRBV4-2 with TRBJ2-2, with D perhaps TRBD2 (6 bases). This CDR3 has 15 amino acids. The V gene's germline CDR1 is LGHNA and CDR2 YNFKEQ. V was shortened by 0 bases and J by 6 bases, with 11 bases between the two germline ends.

The J gene is TRBJ2-5, the V gene TRBV24-1; D possibly corresponds to TRBD1 (6 bases). Trimming removed 5 bases from V and 2 bases from J, with 14 bases in between. The V gene's germline CDR1 is KGHDR and CDR2 SFDVKD. The CDR3 loop spans 15 amino acids. CDR3 residues: CATSAGTPEQETQYF. Written as DNA, the CDR3 is TGTGCCACCAGTGCTGGGACACCAGAACAAGAGACCCAGTACTTC.

The genes are TRBV29-1 and TRBJ1-2; the match to TRBD1 covers 9 bases. The CDR3 totals 13 residues. V dropped 6 bases and J dropped 8; count of bases not matched to a gene: 10. CDR1 SQVTM and CDR2 ANQGSEA come from the germline V gene. CDR3 amino acids: CSVATGGAEGYTF. CDR3 coding DNA: TGCAGCGTAGCAACAGGGGGCGCAGAAGGCTACACCTTC.

This chain uses TRBV19 with TRBJ2-2, with 11 bases fitting TRBD2. This CDR3 spans 17 amino acids. The V gene end was trimmed by 6 bases and the J gene end by 5 bases; junction bases not matched to a gene: 11. Germline CDR1 LNHDA, CDR2 SQIVND (reference sequence). The DNA for the CDR3 is TGTGCCAGTAGAAATAGCGGGAGGGCCGGTAGTACCGGGGAGCTGTTTTTT. It translates to CASRNSGRAGSTGELFF.

The J gene is TRBJ2-3, the V gene TRBV11-3, with TRBD2 as a possible D gene (5 bases). Germline V gives CDR1 SGHNT, CDR2 YENEEA. This CDR3 spans 15 amino acids. Trimming removed 1 base at V and 1 base at J, with 9 bases between. The DNA of the CDR3 is TGTGCCAGCAGCTTAGGCACAGCGGGCACAGATACGCAGTATTTT. Amino acids: CASSLGTAGTDTQYF.

This sequence joins TRBV28 and TRBJ2-7, with 9 nucleotides matching TRBD1. V shed 3 bases and J 6 bases; nucleotides not matched to a gene: 6. The CDR3 consists of 14 residues. Germline V gene lookup returns CDR1 MDHEN and CDR2 SYDVKM. The DNA of the CDR3 is TGTGCCAGCAGTTTCCCACAGGGGGCTCGCGAGCAGTACTTC. Its protein product is CASSFPQGAREQYF.

The chain recombines TRBV2 with TRBJ2-7; D is unresolved. Germline V gene lookup returns CDR1 SNHLY and CDR2 FYNNEI. The V end lost 6 bases, the J end lost 5 bases, and 14 bases lay between the germline ends. This CDR3 region has 13 residues. The CDR3 DNA sequence: TGTGCCAGCAGCCCTCCTCTAGTCCACGAGCAGTACTTC. Translated: CASSPPLVHEQYF.

The chain links TRBV6-2 or TRBV6-3 to TRBJ2-2, with 7 bases aligning to TRBD2. With V trimmed by 5 bases and J by 0 bases, 12 bases remained unmatched. This CDR3 contains 18 residues. The germline V gene encodes CDR1 MNHEY and CDR2 SVGEGT. The CDR3 DNA follows: TGTGCCAGCAGTCGGGCTCGCACGGGAGGTTCGAACACCGGGGAGCTGTTTTTT. Translation: CASSRARTGGSNTGELFF.

This clone is a singleton in its sample. The rearrangement joins TRBV4-2 to TRBJ2-7; 9 bases map to TRBD1. CDR1 is LGHNA, CDR2 YNFKEQ, per germline. This CDR3 has 16 amino acids. With V trimmed by 4 bases and J by 1 base, 8 bases remained unmatched. Here the CDR3 DNA reads TGTGCCAGCAGCCGACCCCCCGGGACAGGGTCCTACGAGCAGTACTTC. As protein: CASSRPPGTGSYEQYF.

The chain carries TRBV7-2 and TRBJ2-7, with D maybe TRBD2 (5 bases). The CDR3 runs 15 residues. Per the germline V gene, CDR1 is SGHTA and CDR2 is FQGNSA. V was clipped by 3 bases and J by 3 bases, with 15 bases between them. The CDR3 region has the DNA TGTGCCAGCAGCTTGGACCTAGGGAGAAACTACGAGCAGTACTTC. This sequence encodes CASSLDLGRNYEQYF.

This clone showed up just a few times. J is TRBJ2-4 and V is TRBV6-1; D is undetermined. The V end was cut by 1 base, the J end by 1 base, with 14 bases between. CDR3 length equals 17 residues. Germline-derived CDR1 and CDR2 are MNHNS and SASEGT. The CDR3 coding sequence is TGTGCCAGCAGTGAAGGAGGAACCCTCAAGGCCAAAAACATTCAGTACTTC. As protein: CASSEGGTLKAKNIQYF.

This rearrangement joins TRBV7-8 to TRBJ1-3; 7 bases map to TRBD1. V gave up 4 bases and J gave up 6 bases; unmatched junction bases: 9. The CDR3 covers 15 residues. Per germline, CDR1 SGHVS and CDR2 FQNEAQ. CDR3 nucleotides: TGTGCCAGCAGCTACCGACAGGGAGAGTTAAACACCATATATTTT. This translates into CASSYRQGELNTIYF.

This clone has just a few counts. V usage is TRBV5-1 and J usage is TRBJ2-7; a weak D match, TRBD1 (6 bases). Germline lookup yields CDR1 SGHRS and CDR2 YFSETQ. Trimming removed 2 bases from V and 6 bases from J, with 9 bases in between. The CDR3 is made up of 12 amino acids. CDR3 in amino acids: CASSFNRAEQYF. CDR3 DNA: TGCGCCAGCAGCTTCAACAGGGCCGAGCAGTACTTC. Full variable domain (outside the CDR3, taken from reference TRBV5-1 and TRBJ2-7): KAGVTQTPRYLIKTRGQQVTLSCSPISGHRSVSWYQQTPGQGLQFLFEYFSETQRNKGNFPGRFSGRQFSNSRSEMNVSTLELGDSALYLCASSFNRAEQYFGPGTRLTVT.

V gene TRBV19 combines with J gene TRBJ2-3, with 9 bases aligning to TRBD1. Germline V CDR1 and CDR2: LNHDA, SQIVND (reference sequence). The V gene end was trimmed by 3 bases and the J gene end by 3 bases; junction bases not matched to a gene: 4. The CDR3 contains 15 residues. CDR3 residues: CASSMVGQGTDTQYF. The CDR3 DNA is TGTGCCAGTAGTATGGTAGGACAGGGGACAGATACGCAGTATTTT.

The chain links TRBV15 to TRBJ2-3; D unclear. Germline V gives CDR1 LNHNV, CDR2 YYDKDF (reference sequence). The CDR3 contains 16 residues. V was cut by 5 bases and J by 0 bases, with 15 bases left in between. CDR3 DNA: TGTGCCACCAGCCCACGAGAGAGCGCTAGCACAGATACGCAGTATTTT. This codes for CATSPRESASTDTQYF.

The CDR3 bases are TGTGCCACGGGACAGGGTGGCTACACCTTC. Protein: CATGQGGYTF. V and J are TRBV7-9 and TRBJ1-2; TRBD1 matches 9 bases. With 10 bases clipped from V and 7 bases from J, the junction kept 1 base outside the gene matches. This CDR3 is built from 10 residues. The germline V gene has CDR1 SEHNR and CDR2 FQNEAQ (reference sequence).

V gene TRBV7-3 combines with J gene TRBJ1-2, with a possible D match to TRBD1 (6 bases). CDR1 and CDR2 (germline): SGHTA, FQGTGA. V was pared by 5 bases and J by 0 bases, with 13 bases between. The CDR3 has 15 residues. This CDR3 reads CASSPGQPPNYGYTF. The CDR3 nucleotides are TGTGCCAGCAGCCCAGGACAGCCTCCTAACTATGGCTACACCTTC.

This sequence joins TRBV4-3 and TRBJ1-2; TRBD1 might be the D (6 bases). Trimming removed 0 bases at V and 9 bases at J, with 20 bases between. The CDR3 has 16 residues. From germline, CDR1 is LGHNA and CDR2 YSLEER. The CDR3 here is CASSQEPQGMGPSYTF. CDR3 DNA sequence: TGCGCCAGCAGCCAAGAGCCCCAGGGGATGGGGCCCAGCTACACCTTC.

The DNA for the CDR3 is TGTGCCAGCTCATATAGCGGGGGGGTTCTTCGCGGGGAGCTGTTTTTT. It translates to CASSYSGGVLRGELFF. The chain has TRBV19 and TRBJ2-2; the match to TRBD2 covers 11 bases. The junction had 13 bases not matched to a gene; V was cut back by 9 bases and J by 7 bases. This CDR3 is built from 16 residues. The germline V gene has CDR1 LNHDA and CDR2 SQIVND (reference sequence).

The V and J genes are TRBV7-2 and TRBJ2-1; 7 nucleotides agree with TRBD2. V lost 1 base, J lost 6 bases, and 3 bases stayed unmatched. The CDR3 runs 14 residues. Germline values: CDR1 SGHTA, CDR2 FQGNSA. The CDR3 loop reads CASSLGGRANEQFF. The CDR3, as DNA: TGTGCCAGCAGCTTAGGGGGGAGGGCCAATGAGCAGTTCTTC.

The chain is built from TRBV18 and TRBJ2-3, with D possibly TRBD1 on 5 matching bases. Germline V gives CDR1 KGHSH, CDR2 LQKENI. Between the trimmed V and J ends, which lost 3 bases and 4 bases, there was a span of 8 bases. CDR3 length: 13 residues. CDR3 nucleotides: TGTGCCAGCTCACCCGCAGGGCCAGATACGCAGTATTTT. Translation gives CASSPAGPDTQYF. The entire variable domain, with the rest obtained from reference TRBV18 and TRBJ2-3, is as follows: NAGVMQNPRHLVRRRGQEARLRCSPMKGHSHVYWYRQLPEEGLKFMVYLQKENIIDESGMPKERFSAEFPKEGPSILRIQQVVRGDSAAYFCASSPAGPDTQYFGPGTRLTVL.